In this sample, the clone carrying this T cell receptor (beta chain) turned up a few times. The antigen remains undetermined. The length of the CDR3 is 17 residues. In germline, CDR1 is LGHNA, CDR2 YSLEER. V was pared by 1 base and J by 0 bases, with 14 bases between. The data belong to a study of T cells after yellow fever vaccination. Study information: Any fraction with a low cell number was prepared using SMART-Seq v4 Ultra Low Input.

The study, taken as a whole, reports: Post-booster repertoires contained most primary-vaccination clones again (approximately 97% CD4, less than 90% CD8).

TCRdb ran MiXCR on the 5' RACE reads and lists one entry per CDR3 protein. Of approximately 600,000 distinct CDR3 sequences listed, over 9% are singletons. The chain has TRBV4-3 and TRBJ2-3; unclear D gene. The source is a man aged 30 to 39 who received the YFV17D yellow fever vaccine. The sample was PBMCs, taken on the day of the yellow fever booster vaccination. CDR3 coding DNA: TGCGCCAGCAGCCAAGCCCCTTCTAGAGGAAGCACAGATACGCAGTATTTT. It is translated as CASSQAPSRGSTDTQYF.